A single sample gave rise to the 26 T cell receptor beta chains below, sequenced in a study of cytomegalovirus exposure and HLA in healthy donors. PCR involved 60 Vbeta and 13 Jbeta primers. TCRdb keeps only in-frame clones here, not all; method: immunoSEQ multiplex PCR. The table has some 110,000 clones, roughly 69% seen once. Sequencing was done on a sample of PBMCs. The receptor set was obtained from a woman aged 25 to 39 in good health and CMV-seronegative.

V and J are TRBV10-1 and TRBJ2-3; 10 nucleotides agree with TRBD1. Per the germline V gene, CDR1 is WNHNN and CDR2 is SYGVQD (reference sequence). J gave up 7 bases and V 3 bases, and 4 bases lay outside the gene matches. CDR3 length: 14 residues. The CDR3 nucleotides are TGCGCCAGCAGTGACACCGACAGGGGGCATACGCAGTATTTT. Its protein product is CASSDTDRGHTQYF.

The genes are TRBV18 and TRBJ1-1; D is uncertain. This CDR3 has 14 residues. Per the germline V gene, CDR1 is KGHSH and CDR2 is LQKENI. V was clipped by 3 bases and J by 4 bases, with 12 bases between them. CDR3 region: CASSPLGEGTEAFF. The CDR3 region has the DNA TGTGCCAGCTCACCCCTTGGAGAGGGCACTGAAGCTTTCTTT.

This clone was observed a single time. The rearrangement uses TRBV5-5 and TRBJ2-7, with 14 bases matching TRBD2. CDR1 SGHKS and CDR2 YYEKEE come from the germline V gene (reference sequence). Losses at the gene ends were 2 bases for V and 6 bases for J; bases not matched to a gene: 10. This CDR3 spans 17 amino acids. CDR3 bases: TGTGCCAGCAGCTTTTCGATTGGGACTAGCGGGAGTTCCGAGCAGTACTTC. Translated, it gives CASSFSIGTSGSSEQYF.

The rearrangement joins TRBV10-1 to TRBJ1-1; perhaps TRBD1 as D (5 bases). Germline V gene sequence: CDR1 WNHNN, CDR2 SYGVQD (reference sequence). The V gene lost 5 bases and the J gene lost 6 bases, with 13 bases spanning the gap. This CDR3 region has 13 residues. The CDR3 is CASSQGGAAEAFF. The DNA for the CDR3 is TGCGCCAGCAGTCAGGGTGGCGCGGCTGAAGCTTTCTTT.

This clone was seen only once. J is TRBJ1-1 and V is TRBV5-4; unclear D gene. Germline-derived CDR1 and CDR2 are SGHNT and YYREEE (reference sequence). The CDR3 runs to 14 residues. Trimming stripped 5 bases from V and 2 bases from J, with 13 bases between. The CDR3 reads CASSPAESNTEAFF. CDR3 sequence (DNA): TGTGCCAGCAGTCCGGCGGAGAGTAACACTGAAGCTTTCTTT.

The V and J genes are TRBV5-1 and TRBJ1-1; the match to TRBD1 covers 9 bases. The germline V gene has CDR1 SGHRS and CDR2 YFSETQ. With V trimmed by 6 bases and J by 3 bases, 9 bases remained unmatched. The length of the CDR3 is 15 residues. CDR3: CASTDPGQGYTEAFF. CDR3 sequence (DNA): TGCGCCAGCACAGATCCGGGACAGGGATACACTGAAGCTTTCTTT.

This chain links TRBV30 with TRBJ2-1, with no clear D. Per germline, CDR1 GTSNPN and CDR2 SVGIG (reference sequence). The CDR3 has 14 residues. Trimming cost V 0 bases and J 7 bases, with 13 bases left between them. In nucleotides, the CDR3 is TGTGCCTGGAGTGTAGCCCCCCTTCGTAATGAGCAGTTCTTC. Translating it yields CAWSVAPLRNEQFF.

This chain uses TRBV27 with TRBJ2-1, with no clear D. The CDR3 extends over 12 amino acids. The germline V gene has CDR1 MNHEY and CDR2 SMNVEV (reference sequence). Trimming took 4 bases from V and 7 from J, leaving 8 bases between them. CDR3 loop: CASSSNRNEQFF. The CDR3 nucleotides are TGTGCCAGCAGTTCTAACAGAAATGAGCAGTTCTTC.

V usage is TRBV7-3 and J usage is TRBJ2-2, with 8 bases identical to TRBD1. The CDR3 extends over 15 amino acids. V dropped 2 bases and J dropped 6; count of bases not matched to a gene: 5. CDR1 is SGHTA and CDR2 is FQGTGA in the germline V gene. The CDR3 coding sequence is TGTGCCAGCAGCTTAGGACAGGGACTCGCCGGGGAGCTGTTTTTT. Encoded protein: CASSLGQGLAGELFF.

The chain combines TRBV7-2 with TRBJ1-1, with 12 bases identical to TRBD1. This CDR3 has 17 residues. Germline loops: CDR1 SGHTA, CDR2 FQGNSA. After removal of 3 bases from V and 2 bases from J, the junction contained 7 bases not matched to a gene. In DNA, the CDR3 is TGTGCCAGCAGCTTGTCCGGGACAGGGGGCGAAAACACTGAAGCTTTCTTT. It translates to CASSLSGTGGENTEAFF. Combining the CDR3 with reference TRBV7-2 and TRBJ1-1 gives the whole variable domain GAGVSQSPSNKVTEKGKDVELRCDPISGHTALYWYRQSLGQGLEFLIYFQGNSAPDKSGLPSDRFSAERTGGSVSTLTIQRTQQEDSAVYLCASSLSGTGGENTEAFFGQGTRLTVV.

This clone was seen only a few times. The chain couples TRBV5-1 to TRBJ1-1; 7 nucleotides align to TRBD1. The CDR3 spans 14 residues. Germline V gene lookup returns CDR1 SGHRS and CDR2 YFSETQ. J was trimmed by 5 bases and V by 5 bases; bases with no gene match: 9. The CDR3 is CASRRDRVRTEAFF. The CDR3 DNA follows: TGCGCCAGCAGGCGAGACAGGGTGAGAACTGAAGCTTTCTTT. Full variable domain (rest looked up from reference TRBV5-1 and TRBJ1-1): KAGVTQTPRYLIKTRGQQVTLSCSPISGHRSVSWYQQTPGQGLQFLFEYFSETQRNKGNFPGRFSGRQFSNSRSEMNVSTLELGDSALYLCASRRDRVRTEAFFGQGTRLTVV.

The chain joins TRBV28 to TRBJ1-2, with TRBD1 matching 7 bases. CDR3 size: 13 residues. The V gene's germline CDR1 is MDHEN and CDR2 SYDVKM. Trimming at V came to 6 bases and at J to 5 bases, leaving 6 bases not matched to a gene. The CDR3 DNA reads as TGTGCCAGCAGCGGTGGGACAGCTTATGGCTACACCTTC. It encodes CASSGGTAYGYTF.

The rearrangement uses TRBV7-2 and TRBJ2-2; TRBD2 matches 9 bases. Germline V CDR1 and CDR2: SGHTA, FQGNSA. The J segment lost 1 base and the V segment lost 3 bases, leaving 0 bases of the junction unmatched. The CDR3 spans 15 residues. CDR3 amino acids: CASSLTSGNTGELFF. The CDR3 DNA follows: TGTGCCAGCAGCTTGACTAGCGGGAACACCGGGGAGCTGTTTTTT.

This clone has more than one count but fewer than ten. This sequence joins TRBV30 and TRBJ2-6, with 9 positions matching TRBD1. The V gene end was trimmed by 0 bases and the J gene end by 2 bases; junction bases not matched to a gene: 5. Germline V CDR1 and CDR2: GTSNPN, SVGIG (reference sequence). This CDR3 has 17 amino acids. DNA of the CDR3: TGTGCCTGGAGTGTCGGACAGGGGATCGCTGGGGCCAACGTCCTGACTTTC. Protein: CAWSVGQGIAGANVLTF.

The chain couples TRBV7-2 to TRBJ1-4; D unclear. In germline, CDR1 is SGHTA, CDR2 FQGNSA. Trimming removed 3 bases from V and 5 bases from J, with 16 bases in between. The CDR3 spans 16 residues. CDR3 sequence reads: CASSLGRELQNEKLFF. In DNA form, the CDR3 reads TGTGCCAGCAGCTTGGGGAGGGAGCTCCAAAATGAAAAACTGTTTTTT.

V is TRBV5-6 and J is TRBJ2-1; 8 positions match TRBD2. Germline CDR1 reads SGHDT; CDR2 reads YYEEEE. The V and J ends lost 0 bases and 13 bases, in that order; junction bases with no gene match: 9. The CDR3 has 14 amino acids. CDR3 in amino acids: CASSLASGSLEQFF. DNA of the CDR3: TGTGCCAGCAGCTTGGCCAGCGGGAGTTTGGAACAGTTCTTC.

The chain employs TRBV5-6 and TRBJ1-1; TRBD1 is a possible D gene (6 bases). Trimming took off 4 bases at V and 3 bases at J, with 10 bases between the two ends. Germline CDR1 SGHDT, CDR2 YYEEEE. This CDR3 spans 13 amino acids. DNA of the CDR3: TGTGCCAGCAGCGAGGACAGAGACACTGAAGCTTTCTTT. This gives the protein CASSEDRDTEAFF.

Turning to this clone: At one end, the junction sequence differs from germline, possibly due to a read error. The rearrangement joins TRBV10-1 to TRBJ2-1, with D maybe TRBD2 (6 bases). CDR1 and CDR2 (germline): WNHNN, SYGVQD (reference sequence). The CDR3 has 16 residues. As DNA, the CDR3 is TGCGACAGCAGCCTAAGGAGGGAGTCTCCCTACAATGAGCAGTTCTTC. Amino acid sequence: CDSSLRRESPYNEQFF.

This chain links TRBV6-1 with TRBJ2-4; maybe TRBD1 (6 bases). CDR3 length equals 15 residues. Germline CDR1 is MNHNS and CDR2 is SASEGT. Deletions cut 0 bases from V and 5 bases from J, with 11 bases between. CDR3: CASSEATGYQNIQYF. CDR3 in DNA: TGTGCCAGCAGTGAAGCAACAGGGTACCAAAACATTCAGTACTTC.

The V and J genes are TRBV7-9 and TRBJ2-7; D gene ambiguous. The V gene's germline CDR1 is SEHNR and CDR2 FQNEAQ (reference sequence). V lost 9 bases to trimming and J lost 1 base, with 13 bases between them. CDR3 size: 13 residues. For the CDR3, the DNA is TGTGCCAGTACCGGTGGGCGATCCTACGAGCAGTACTTC. Its protein product is CASTGGRSYEQYF.

The chain recombines TRBV4-1 with TRBJ2-7, with 8 bases matching TRBD2. The V gene's germline CDR1 is MGHRA and CDR2 YSYEKL. This CDR3 has 16 amino acids. Losses at the gene ends were 4 bases for V and 7 bases for J; bases not matched to a gene: 15. The CDR3 DNA is TGCGCCAGCAGCCGAAACGGGCGGGATTTAGCGGGGGAGCAGTACTTC. Translated: CASSRNGRDLAGEQYF.

J is TRBJ2-5 and V is TRBV27; 8 bases agree with TRBD2. The V and J ends lost 5 bases and 2 bases, in that order; junction bases with no gene match: 7. In germline, CDR1 is MNHEY, CDR2 SMNVEV (reference sequence). This CDR3 comprises 15 residues. The CDR3 region is CASSPGLVGQETQYF. The CDR3 nucleotides read TGTGCCAGCAGTCCGGGACTAGTCGGACAAGAGACCCAGTACTTC.

The V and J genes are TRBV27 and TRBJ1-6, with 8 positions matching TRBD1. Per the germline V gene, CDR1 is MNHEY and CDR2 is SMNVEV (reference sequence). The CDR3 contains 14 residues. V lost 6 bases to trimming and J lost 6 bases; unmatched junction nucleotides: 4. The CDR3: CASRETGVNSPLHF. DNA of the CDR3: TGTGCCAGCAGAGAGACAGGGGTTAATTCACCCCTCCACTTT.

The gene calls are TRBV30 and TRBJ1-2, with D possibly matching TRBD1 (6 bases). CDR3 length: 13 amino acids. Germline V gives CDR1 GTSNPN, CDR2 SVGIG (reference sequence). V was clipped by 5 bases and J by 2 bases, with 12 bases between them. CDR3 region: CAWLTGPNYGYTF. DNA for the CDR3: TGTGCCTGGTTAACAGGGCCCAACTATGGCTACACCTTC. Complete variable domain (other parts from reference TRBV30 and TRBJ1-2): SQTIHQWPATLVQPVGSPLSLECTVEGTSNPNLYWYRQAAGRGLQLLFYSVGIGQISSEVPQNLSASRPQDRQFILSSKKLLLSDSGFYLCAWLTGPNYGYTFGSGTRLTVV.

Only a few counts were recorded for this clone. The chain uses TRBV2 and TRBJ2-7; TRBD2 aligns across 9 bases. With 8 bases clipped from V and 3 bases from J, the junction kept 8 bases outside the gene matches. Germline loops: CDR1 SNHLY, CDR2 FYNNEI. The CDR3 has 14 amino acids. Written as DNA, the CDR3 is TGTGCCAGCGTCGCGCGGGAGGGGGACTACGAGCAGTACTTC. This sequence encodes CASVAREGDYEQYF.

This chain joins TRBV5-1 and TRBJ2-1; 9 bases are shared with TRBD2. The V segment lost 0 bases and the J segment 3 bases; nucleotides outside the gene matches: 1. This CDR3 is 15 amino acids long. Germline V CDR1 and CDR2: SGHRS, YFSETQ. CDR3 loop: CASSLGTSDYNEQFF. The DNA for the CDR3 is TGCGCCAGCAGCTTGGGGACTAGCGACTACAATGAGCAGTTCTTC.